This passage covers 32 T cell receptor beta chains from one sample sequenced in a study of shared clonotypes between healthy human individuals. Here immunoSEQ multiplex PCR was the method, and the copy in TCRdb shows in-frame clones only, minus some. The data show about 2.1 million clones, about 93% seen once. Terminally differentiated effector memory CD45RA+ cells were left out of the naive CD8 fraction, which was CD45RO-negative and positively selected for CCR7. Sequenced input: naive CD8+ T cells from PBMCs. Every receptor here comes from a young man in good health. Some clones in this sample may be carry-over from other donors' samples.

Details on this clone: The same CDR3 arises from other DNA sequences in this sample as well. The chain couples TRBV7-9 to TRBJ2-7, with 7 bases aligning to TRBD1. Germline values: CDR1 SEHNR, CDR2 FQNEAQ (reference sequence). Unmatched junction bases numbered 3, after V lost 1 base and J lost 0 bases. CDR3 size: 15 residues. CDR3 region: CASSLGQGSSYEQYF. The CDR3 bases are TGTGCCAGCAGCTTAGGACAGGGTTCCTCCTACGAGCAGTACTTC.

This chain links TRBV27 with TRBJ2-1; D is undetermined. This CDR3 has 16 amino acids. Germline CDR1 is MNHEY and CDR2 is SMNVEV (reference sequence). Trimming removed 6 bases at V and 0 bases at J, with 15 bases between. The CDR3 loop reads CASSTPRGRSYNEQFF. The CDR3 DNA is TGTGCCAGCAGCACTCCCCGTGGCCGCTCCTACAATGAGCAGTTCTTC.

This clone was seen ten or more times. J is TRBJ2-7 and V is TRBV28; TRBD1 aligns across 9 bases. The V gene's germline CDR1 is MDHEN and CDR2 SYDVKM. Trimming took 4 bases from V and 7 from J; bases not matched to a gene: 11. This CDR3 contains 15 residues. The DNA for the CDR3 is TGTGCCAGCAGTTCACCGGGACAGGGTGCGAGGGAGCAGTACTTC. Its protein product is CASSSPGQGAREQYF.

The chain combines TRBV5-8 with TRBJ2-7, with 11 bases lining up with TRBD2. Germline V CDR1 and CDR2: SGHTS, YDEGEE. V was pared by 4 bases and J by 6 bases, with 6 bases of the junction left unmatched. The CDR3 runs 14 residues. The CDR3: CASSGSGRAPEQYF. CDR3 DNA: TGTGCCAGCAGCGGTAGCGGGAGGGCCCCCGAGCAGTACTTC.

The CDR3 DNA sequence: TGTGCCAGCAGCCGCCTAGGGGGTCCCTCTGGGGAGACCCAGTACTTC. Amino acids: CASSRLGGPSGETQYF. The chain links TRBV7-9 to TRBJ2-5; possible D gene TRBD1, 6 bases. CDR3 length: 16 amino acids. The V end was cut by 5 bases, the J end by 5 bases, with 21 bases between. The V gene's germline CDR1 is SEHNR and CDR2 FQNEAQ (reference sequence).

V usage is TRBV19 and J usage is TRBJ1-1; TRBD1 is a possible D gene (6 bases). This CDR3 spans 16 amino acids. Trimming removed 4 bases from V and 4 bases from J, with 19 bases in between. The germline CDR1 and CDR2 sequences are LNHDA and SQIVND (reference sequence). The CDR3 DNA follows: TGTGCCAGTAGTAACAGACAGGTTGGGATGAGCACTGAAGCTTTCTTT. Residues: CASSNRQVGMSTEAFF. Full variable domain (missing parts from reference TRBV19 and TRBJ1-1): DGGITQSPKYLFRKEGQNVTLSCEQNLNHDAMYWYRQDPGQGLRLIYYSQIVNDFQKGDIAEGYSVSREKKESFPLTVTSAQKNPTAFYLCASSNRQVGMSTEAFFGQGTRLTVV.

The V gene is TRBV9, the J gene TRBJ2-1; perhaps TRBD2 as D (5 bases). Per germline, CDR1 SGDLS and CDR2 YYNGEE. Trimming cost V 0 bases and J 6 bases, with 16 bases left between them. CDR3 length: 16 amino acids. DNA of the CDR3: TGTGCCAGCAGCGTAGTGGCTAGCTCGGCTAGCAATGAGCAGTTCTTC. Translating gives CASSVVASSASNEQFF.

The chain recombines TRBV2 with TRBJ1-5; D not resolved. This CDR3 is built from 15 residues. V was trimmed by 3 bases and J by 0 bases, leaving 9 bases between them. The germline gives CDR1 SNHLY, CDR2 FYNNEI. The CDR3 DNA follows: TGTGCCAGCAGTGATCCAGGTTATAGCAATCAGCCCCAGCATTTT. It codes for CASSDPGYSNQPQHF.

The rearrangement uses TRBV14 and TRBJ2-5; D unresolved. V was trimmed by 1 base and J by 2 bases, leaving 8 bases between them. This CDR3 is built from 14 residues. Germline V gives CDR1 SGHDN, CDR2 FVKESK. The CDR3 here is CASSQARAQETQYF. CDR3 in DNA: TGTGCCAGCAGCCAAGCCCGGGCACAAGAGACCCAGTACTTC.

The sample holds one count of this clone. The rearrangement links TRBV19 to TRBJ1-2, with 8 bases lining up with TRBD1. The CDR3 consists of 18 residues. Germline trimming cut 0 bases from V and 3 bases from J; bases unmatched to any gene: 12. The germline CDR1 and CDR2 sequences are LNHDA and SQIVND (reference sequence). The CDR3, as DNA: TGTGCCAGTAGTATAGACCGGGGACAGGAATCATCTTACTATGGCTACACCTTC. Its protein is CASSIDRGQESSYYGYTF.

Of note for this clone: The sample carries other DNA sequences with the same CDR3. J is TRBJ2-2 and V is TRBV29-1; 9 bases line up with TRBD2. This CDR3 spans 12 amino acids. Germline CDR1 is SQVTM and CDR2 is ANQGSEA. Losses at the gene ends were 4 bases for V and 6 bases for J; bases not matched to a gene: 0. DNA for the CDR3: TGCAGCGTTGTAGCGGGAGCCGGGGAGCTGTTTTTT. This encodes CSVVAGAGELFF.

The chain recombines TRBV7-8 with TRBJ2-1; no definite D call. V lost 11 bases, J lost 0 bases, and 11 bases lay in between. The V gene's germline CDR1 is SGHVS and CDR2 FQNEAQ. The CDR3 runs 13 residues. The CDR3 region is CASGLLSYNEQFF. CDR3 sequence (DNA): TGTGCCTCCGGGCTACTCTCCTACAATGAGCAGTTCTTC.

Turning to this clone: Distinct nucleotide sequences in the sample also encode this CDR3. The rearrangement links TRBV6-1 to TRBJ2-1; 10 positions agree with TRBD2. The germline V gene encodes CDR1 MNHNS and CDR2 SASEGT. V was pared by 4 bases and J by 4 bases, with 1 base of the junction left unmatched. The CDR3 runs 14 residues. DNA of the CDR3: TGTGCCAGCAGTGGGACTAGCGGTTACAATGAGCAGTTCTTC. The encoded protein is CASSGTSGYNEQFF.

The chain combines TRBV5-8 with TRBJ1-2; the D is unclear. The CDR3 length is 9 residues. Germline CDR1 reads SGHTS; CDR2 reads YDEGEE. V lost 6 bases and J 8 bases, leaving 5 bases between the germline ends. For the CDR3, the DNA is TGTGCCAGCAACCCCGGCTACACCTTC. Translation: CASNPGYTF.

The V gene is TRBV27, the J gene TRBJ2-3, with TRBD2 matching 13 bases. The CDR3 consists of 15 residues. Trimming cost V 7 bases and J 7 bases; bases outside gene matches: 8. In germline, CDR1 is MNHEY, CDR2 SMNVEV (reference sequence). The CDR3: CASTRTSGSRNTQYF. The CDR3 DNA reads TGTGCCAGCACACGGACTAGCGGGAGCAGGAATACGCAGTATTTT.

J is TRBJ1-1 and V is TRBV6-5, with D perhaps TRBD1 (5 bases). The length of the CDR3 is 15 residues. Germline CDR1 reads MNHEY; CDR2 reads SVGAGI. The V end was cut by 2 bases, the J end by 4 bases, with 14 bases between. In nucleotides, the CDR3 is TGTGCCAGCAGTTACGGACTCCCGGGGGGCACTGAAGCTTTCTTT. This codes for CASSYGLPGGTEAFF.

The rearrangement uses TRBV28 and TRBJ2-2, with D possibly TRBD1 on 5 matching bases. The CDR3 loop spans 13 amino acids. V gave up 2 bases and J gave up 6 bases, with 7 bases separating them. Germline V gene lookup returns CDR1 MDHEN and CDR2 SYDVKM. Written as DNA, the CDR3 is TGTGCCAGCAGTTTACCAGGGCCCGGGGAGCTGTTTTTT. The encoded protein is CASSLPGPGELFF.

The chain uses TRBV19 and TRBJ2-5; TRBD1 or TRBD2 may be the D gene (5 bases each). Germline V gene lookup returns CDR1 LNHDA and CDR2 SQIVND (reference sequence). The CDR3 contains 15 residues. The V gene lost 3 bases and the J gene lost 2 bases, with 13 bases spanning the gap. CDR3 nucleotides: TGTGCCAGTAGTATTCGGCAGGGAGCGCAAGAGACCCAGTACTTC. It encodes CASSIRQGAQETQYF. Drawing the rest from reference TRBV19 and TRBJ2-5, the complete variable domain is DGGITQSPKYLFRKEGQNVTLSCEQNLNHDAMYWYRQDPGQGLRLIYYSQIVNDFQKGDIAEGYSVSREKKESFPLTVTSAQKNPTAFYLCASSIRQGAQETQYFGPGTRLLVL.

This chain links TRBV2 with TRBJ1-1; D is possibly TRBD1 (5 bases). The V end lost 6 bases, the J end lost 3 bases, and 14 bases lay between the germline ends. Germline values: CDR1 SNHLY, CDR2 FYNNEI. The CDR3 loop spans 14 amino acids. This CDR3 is CASRAGFLYTEAFF. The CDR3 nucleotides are TGTGCCAGCAGGGCAGGGTTTTTGTACACTGAAGCTTTCTTT.

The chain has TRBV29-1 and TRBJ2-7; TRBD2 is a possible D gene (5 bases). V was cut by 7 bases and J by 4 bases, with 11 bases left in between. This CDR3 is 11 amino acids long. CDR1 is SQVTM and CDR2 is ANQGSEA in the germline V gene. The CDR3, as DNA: TGCAGCGCCGCGGACTTATACGAGCAGTACTTC. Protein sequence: CSAADLYEQYF.

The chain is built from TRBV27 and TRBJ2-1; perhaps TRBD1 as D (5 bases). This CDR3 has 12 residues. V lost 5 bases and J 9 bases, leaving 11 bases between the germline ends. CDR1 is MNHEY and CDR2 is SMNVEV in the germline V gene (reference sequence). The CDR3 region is CASSTKGREQFF. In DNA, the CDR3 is TGTGCCAGCAGTACCAAGGGGCGTGAGCAGTTCTTC.

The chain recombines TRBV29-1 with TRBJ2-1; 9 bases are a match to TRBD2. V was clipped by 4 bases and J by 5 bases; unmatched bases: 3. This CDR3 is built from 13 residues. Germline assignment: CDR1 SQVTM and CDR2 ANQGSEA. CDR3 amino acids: CSVGTSDHNEQFF. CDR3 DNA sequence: TGCAGCGTTGGGACTAGCGATCACAATGAGCAGTTCTTC.

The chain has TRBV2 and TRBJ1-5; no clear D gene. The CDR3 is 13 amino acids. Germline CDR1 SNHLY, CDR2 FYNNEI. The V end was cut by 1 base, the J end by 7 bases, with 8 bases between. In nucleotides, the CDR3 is TGTGCCAGCAGTGAAGAGTCGGGACAGCCCCAGCATTTT. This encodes CASSEESGQPQHF.

CDR3 sequence: CASSDVGRGEQFF. The DNA of the CDR3 is TGTGCCAGTAGTGACGTGGGGAGAGGTGAGCAGTTCTTC. The rearrangement uses TRBV19 and TRBJ2-1; TRBD2 might be the D (5 bases). Looked up from germline, CDR1 is LNHDA and CDR2 is SQIVND (reference sequence). The V end lost 5 bases, the J end lost 9 bases, and 14 bases lay between the germline ends. This CDR3 is built from 13 residues.

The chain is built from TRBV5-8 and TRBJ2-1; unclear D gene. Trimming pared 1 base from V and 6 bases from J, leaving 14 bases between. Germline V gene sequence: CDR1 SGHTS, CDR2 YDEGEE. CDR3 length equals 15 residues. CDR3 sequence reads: CASSLWVQLRNEQFF. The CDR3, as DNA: TGTGCCAGCAGCTTGTGGGTCCAACTACGCAATGAGCAGTTCTTC.

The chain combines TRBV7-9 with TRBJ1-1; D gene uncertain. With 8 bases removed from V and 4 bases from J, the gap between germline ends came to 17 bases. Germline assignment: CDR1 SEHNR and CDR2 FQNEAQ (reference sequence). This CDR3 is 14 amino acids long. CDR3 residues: CASFPGGGGTEAFF. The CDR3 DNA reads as TGTGCCAGCTTTCCTGGCGGTGGAGGCACTGAAGCTTTCTTT.

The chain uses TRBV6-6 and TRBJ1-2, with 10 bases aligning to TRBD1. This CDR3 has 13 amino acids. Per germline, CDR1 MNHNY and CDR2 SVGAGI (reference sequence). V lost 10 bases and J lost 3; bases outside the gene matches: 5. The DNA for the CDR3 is TGTGCCATCTGGACAGGGGGGTACTATGGCTACACCTTC. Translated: CAIWTGGYYGYTF.

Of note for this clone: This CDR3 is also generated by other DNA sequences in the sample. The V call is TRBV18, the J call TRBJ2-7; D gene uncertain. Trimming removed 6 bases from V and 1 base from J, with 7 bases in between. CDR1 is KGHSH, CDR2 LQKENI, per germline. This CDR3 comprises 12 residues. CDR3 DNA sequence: TGTGCCAGCTCGCCTACTTCCTACGAGCAGTACTTC. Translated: CASSPTSYEQYF. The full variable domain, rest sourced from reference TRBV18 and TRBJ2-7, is NAGVMQNPRHLVRRRGQEARLRCSPMKGHSHVYWYRQLPEEGLKFMVYLQKENIIDESGMPKERFSAEFPKEGPSILRIQQVVRGDSAAYFCASSPTSYEQYFGPGTRLTVT.

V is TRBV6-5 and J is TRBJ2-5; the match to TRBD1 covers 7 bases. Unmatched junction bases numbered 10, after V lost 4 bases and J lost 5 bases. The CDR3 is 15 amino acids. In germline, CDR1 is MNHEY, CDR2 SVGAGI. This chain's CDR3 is CASSWSTGPEETQYF. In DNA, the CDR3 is TGTGCCAGCAGTTGGTCGACAGGGCCGGAGGAGACCCAGTACTTC.

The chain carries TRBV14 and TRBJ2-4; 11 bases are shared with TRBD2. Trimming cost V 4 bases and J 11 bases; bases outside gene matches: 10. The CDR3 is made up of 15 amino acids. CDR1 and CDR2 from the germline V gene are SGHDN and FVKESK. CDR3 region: CASSPTSGDRGVQYF. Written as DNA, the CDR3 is TGTGCCAGCAGCCCGACTAGCGGGGACCGAGGGGTTCAGTACTTC.

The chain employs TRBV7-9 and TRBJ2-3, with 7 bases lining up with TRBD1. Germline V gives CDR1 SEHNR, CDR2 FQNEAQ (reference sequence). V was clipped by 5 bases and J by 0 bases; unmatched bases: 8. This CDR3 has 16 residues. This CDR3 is CASSPKTGISTDTQYF. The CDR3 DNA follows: TGTGCCAGCAGCCCTAAGACAGGGATAAGCACAGATACGCAGTATTTT. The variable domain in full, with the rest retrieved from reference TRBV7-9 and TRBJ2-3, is DTGVSQNPRHKITKRGQNVTFRCDPISEHNRLYWYRQTLGQGPEFLTYFQNEAQLEKSRLLSDRFSAERPKGSFSTLEIQRTEQGDSAMYLCASSPKTGISTDTQYFGPGTRLTVL.

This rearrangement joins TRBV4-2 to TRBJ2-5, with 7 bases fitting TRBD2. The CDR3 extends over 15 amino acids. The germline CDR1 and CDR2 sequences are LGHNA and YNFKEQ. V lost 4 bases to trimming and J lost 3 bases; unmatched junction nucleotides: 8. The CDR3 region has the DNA TGTGCCAGCAGCCCTTTATGGGGGGGGGAAGAGACCCAGTACTTC. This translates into CASSPLWGGEETQYF.